These 10 T cell receptor beta chains came from one sample sequenced in a study of beta chain features in type 1 diabetes. Study-level findings and limits: Type 1 diabetes patients had TCRB CDR3s that were shorter (moderately but significantly so) in all four CD4+ subsets.

The antigens these receptors bind are not known. Isolated RNA was reverse transcribed in full, so expressed TCRB transcripts were sequenced. Sequenced by immunoSEQ multiplex PCR; TCRdb stores in-frame clones only, minus some. The data contain 200,000 to 300,000 clones, approximately 11% of them singletons. Sequenced sample: naive CD4+ T cells from blood. Receptors originate from a man aged 25-40 years with type 1 diabetes.

This clone has more than one count but fewer than ten. This rearrangement joins TRBV19 to TRBJ2-3; no firm D call. With 1 base removed from V and 5 bases from J, the gap between germline ends came to 4 bases. Germline CDR1 and CDR2: LNHDA and SQIVND (reference sequence). There are 12 residues in the CDR3. CDR3 sequence (DNA): TGTGCCAGTAGTATAGCCCGAGATACGCAGTATTTT. Translated, it gives CASSIARDTQYF.

Of note for this clone: The sample contains more than one DNA sequence encoding this CDR3. This sequence joins TRBV18 and TRBJ2-1; TRBD2 agrees at 9 bases. The CDR3 totals 14 residues. Per the germline V gene, CDR1 is KGHSH and CDR2 is LQKENI. The trim removed 3 bases at V and 5 bases at J, leaving 2 bases unmatched. CDR3 DNA: TGTGCCAGCTCACCCCAGCGGGGGGACAATGAGCAGTTCTTC. This encodes CASSPQRGDNEQFF. The full variable domain, rest sourced from reference TRBV18 and TRBJ2-1, is NAGVMQNPRHLVRRRGQEARLRCSPMKGHSHVYWYRQLPEEGLKFMVYLQKENIIDESGMPKERFSAEFPKEGPSILRIQQVVRGDSAAYFCASSPQRGDNEQFFGPGTRLTVL.

This chain connects TRBV28 to TRBJ2-1; D possibly corresponds to TRBD1 (5 bases). Per the germline V gene, CDR1 is MDHEN and CDR2 is SYDVKM. The CDR3 has 14 amino acids. With 6 bases removed from V and 6 bases from J, the gap between germline ends came to 15 bases. The CDR3 DNA sequence: TGTGCCAGCAGCCTGCCGCAGGGCCCCAATGAGCAGTTCTTC. Its protein product is CASSLPQGPNEQFF.

This clone was picked up a small number of times. V usage is TRBV30 and J usage is TRBJ2-7; 8 bases line up with TRBD1. The junction had 13 bases not matched to a gene; V was cut back by 7 bases and J by 5 bases. CDR3 size: 14 residues. Germline V gene data show CDR1 as GTSNPN and CDR2 as SVGIG (reference sequence). The CDR3 sequence: CALDRTGNRNEQYF. The CDR3 nucleotides are TGTGCCTTAGATCGGACAGGGAATAGGAACGAGCAGTACTTC.

This clone was seen a few times. J is TRBJ1-1 and V is TRBV29-1; D is unresolved. The CDR3 loop spans 14 amino acids. The V gene lost 6 bases and the J gene lost 1 base, with 15 bases spanning the gap. The V gene's germline CDR1 is SQVTM and CDR2 ANQGSEA. The CDR3 nucleotides are TGCAGCGTGGGCTTGGTGGTAACGAACACTGAAGCTTTCTTT. It codes for CSVGLVVTNTEAFF.

V is TRBV30 and J is TRBJ2-5; no reliable D call. The CDR3 length is 12 residues. Germline V lookup: CDR1 GTSNPN, CDR2 SVGIG (reference sequence). V was shortened by 1 base and J by 5 bases, with 8 bases between the two germline ends. The CDR3 reads CAWSGPGETQYF. CDR3 nucleotides: TGTGCCTGGAGTGGTCCCGGGGAGACCCAGTACTTC.

The J gene is TRBJ2-7, the V gene TRBV5-6; D is possibly TRBD1 (6 bases). V was shortened by 5 bases and J by 3 bases, with 18 bases between the two germline ends. CDR1 is SGHDT and CDR2 is YYEEEE in the germline V gene. The CDR3 extends over 15 amino acids. The CDR3 DNA reads as TGTGCCAGCAGACAAACAGGGCTGAACTTCTACGAGCAGTACTTC. Translated, it gives CASRQTGLNFYEQYF.

The CDR3 DNA is TGCGCCAGCAGCCAAGGACGGGTAGGCATCTATGGCTACACCTTC. Its translation is CASSQGRVGIYGYTF. The chain uses TRBV4-1 and TRBJ1-2, with unresolved D. Germline V gives CDR1 MGHRA, CDR2 YSYEKL. V lost 1 base and J lost 4, with 13 bases in between. This CDR3 is built from 15 residues.

This chain links TRBV7-9 with TRBJ1-1, with no clear D. Germline-derived CDR1 and CDR2 are SEHNR and FQNEAQ (reference sequence). The V end lost 8 bases, the J end lost 5 bases, and 12 bases lay between the germline ends. This CDR3 has 12 amino acids. This CDR3 reads CASGPGMTEAFF. DNA of the CDR3: TGTGCCAGCGGGCCGGGAATGACTGAAGCTTTCTTT.

There are a few counts of this clone. The chain has TRBV11-2 and TRBJ2-7, with 7 positions matching TRBD1. Germline V gene lookup returns CDR1 SGHAT and CDR2 FQNNGV. The CDR3 loop spans 14 amino acids. The V and J ends lost 6 bases and 1 base, in that order; junction bases with no gene match: 6. The CDR3: CASSHGQDSYEQYF. The CDR3 coding sequence is TGTGCCAGCAGTCATGGACAGGATTCCTACGAGCAGTACTTC. The entire variable domain, with the rest obtained from reference TRBV11-2 and TRBJ2-7, is as follows: EAGVAQSPRYKIIEKRQSVAFWCNPISGHATLYWYQQILGQGPKLLIQFQNNGVVDDSQLPKDRFSAERLKGVDSTLKIQPAKLEDSAVYLCASSHGQDSYEQYFGPGTRLTVT.